Listed below are T cell receptor beta chains from one sample, sequenced in a study of identical twins. TCRdb re-called the 5' RACE reads with MiXCR, one entry per CDR3 protein. Of 400,000 to 550,000 distinct CDR3 sequences detected, less than 25% appear once; the ten largest clones hold about 0.99%. Separately, the same data were catalogued under a study of T cells expressing NK-cell markers.

Sample: CD4+ T cells sorted from blood. These receptors were collected from a woman in her late teens or twenties in good health. Each CDR3 is given with its conserved first and last residue. D genes are given only for firm matches. Clone size appears in some rows only: once, few, many, or a class for an expanded clone.

size | D | J | V | DNA | CDR3
- | TRBD1 | TRBJ1-1 | TRBV5-1 | TGCGCCAGCAGCCAAGGACAGGGGGCCGCAGCTTTCTTT | CASSQGQGAAAFF
- | - | TRBJ2-3 | TRBV5-4 | TGTGCCAGCAGCTCCGGGACGCTGACGCAGTATTTT | CASSSGTLTQYF
- | TRBD2 | TRBJ2-5 | TRBV9 | TGTGCCAGCAGCCCCTCCAGGCTAGCGGGGGAGGTTGAGACCCAGTACTTC | CASSPSRLAGEVETQYF
- | - | TRBJ2-5 | TRBV6-2/TRBV6-3 | TGTGCCAGCATCCGCCCGGGCCAAGAGACCCAGTACTTC | CASIRPGQETQYF
- | - | TRBJ1-5 | TRBV5-1 | TGCGCCAGCAGCTTGGCAGGCCCCTATAGGTATCAGCCCCAGCATTTT | CASSLAGPYRYQPQHF
- | - | TRBJ2-1 | TRBV3-1 | TGTGCCAGCAGCCAAGTTTCTCGGAGAAATGAGCAGTTCTTC | CASSQVSRRNEQFF
few | - | TRBJ2-7 | TRBV18 | TGTGCCAGCTCACCTATACTACAGGGTTTTAACGAGCAGTACTTC | CASSPILQGFNEQYF
few | - | TRBJ2-2 | TRBV3-1 | TGTGCCAGCAGCCAAGGACTCCCAACGAACACCGGGGAGCTGTTTTTT | CASSQGLPTNTGELFF
- | TRBD1 | TRBJ1-1 | TRBV20-1 | TGCAGTGCCCTCAGGGGGGCCAACACTGAAGCTTTCTTT | CSALRGANTEAFF
- | - | TRBJ1-1 | TRBV4-2 | TGTGCCAGCAGCACAGGAGACACTGAAGCTTTCTTT | CASSTGDTEAFF